Detailed here is one T cell receptor (beta chain). In this sample, this clonotype turned up many times. Which antigen it targets is not known. Base quality data are lacking; no much larger clone is found one base away. The data stem from a study of identical twins (dated by TCRdb to about 2016). A note on the overall study: To test whether fetal clonotypes persist, this study deep-sequenced TCR alpha and beta repertoires from monozygotic twins, from unrelated adults of various ages, and from cord blood. To rule out contamination, replicate twin experiments were performed at different times with different library preparation protocols.

Every donor in the study was a healthy Caucasian. Three pairs of female monozygotic twins, all aged about 18 to 29 years, were included in the twin cohort. Positive isolation kits from Invitrogen were used to isolate the CD4+ and CD8+ T cell populations. The investigation overall reported the following: In monozygotic twins, out-of-frame TCR alpha sharing was systematically underestimated by recombination models, although the models agreed with sharing between unrelated individuals. Compared with coincidental sharing between unrelated individuals, an excess of low generation-probability sequences was observed among out-of-frame TCR alpha sequences shared between twins. Abundant cord blood beta clonotypes carried fewer insertions; young adult naive repertoires showed a weaker similar trend, while memory repertoires showed none. A weaker excess of twin sharing was found in beta out-of-frame sequences because the signal-to-noise ratio was lowered by fewer shared sequences. Zero-insertion analyses could be partly confounded by invariant T cells such as MAIT and iNKT, although diverse VJ usage argued against such confounding for most clonotypes. Because the same donors could not be followed over many years, conclusions were based on cross-sectional statistical analysis.

Library preparation employed 5' RACE. This sample was sequenced with an Illumina HiSeq 2000. Template switching introduced a universal primer binding site; the final cDNA contained a unique molecular identifier, enabling accurate counting of TCR cDNA molecules. Specific primers in the conserved constant-segment region were used to synthesize first-strand cDNA for the TCR alpha and beta chains. To control for contamination, every cDNA library was double barcoded, receiving both a SMART-Mk sample barcode and Illumina barcodes. TruSeq adapter sequences along with Illumina sample barcodes were introduced in two successive PCR steps. The Illumina HiSeq platform was used with custom primers to sequence TCR alpha and beta cDNA libraries. The source study handled its data this way. Raw reads were processed with MiGEC to extract unique molecular identifiers, and MiXCR was used to determine CDR3 positions. For each individual, recombination models were inferred using an EM algorithm with the repgenHMM and IGoR tools. Shared clonotypes were analyzed with the tcR package in R, and sharing was normalized by the product of cloneset sizes. To study raw recombination without the effects of thymic and clonal selection, out-of-frame nonproductive sequences were analyzed. TCRdb reprocessed the public reads (quality trimming at Q25 with fastp, clone calling with MiXCR) and kept in-frame beta chains. Under each unique CDR3 protein, matching rows form one entry showing the most common genes and DNA. The V and J calls reflect TCRdb's pipeline rather than the authors' work. For this sample the table gives over 250,000 distinct CDR3 sequences, of which roughly 10% were detected only once. The ten largest clones take up about 7.1% of the sample.

Separately, the same data were catalogued under a study of yellow fever vaccine responses in identical twins. In that second paper, the authors write: The authors reported that the T cell response to vaccination in identical twins appeared partly convergent and partly personalized. Focusing on identical twins, the study followed the T cell clones that responded to the vaccine, and did so with precision.

This receptor was obtained from a woman between 18 and 29 years old in good health. The sample was CD8+ T cells sorted from blood.

This receptor has the CDR3 CASSSTSSGPYNEQFF. Here is the DNA: TGTGCCAGCAGCTCCACGTCCTCCGGTCCCTACAATGAGCAGTTCTTC. The V and J genes are TRBV7-9 and TRBJ2-1; no D gene is confidently identified. According to the germline V gene (reference sequence), CDR1 reads SEHNR and CDR2 reads FQNEAQ. From the cysteine up to the phenylalanine, the CDR3 has a length of 16 residues. CDR3 DNA only is kept here, 48 bases in frame from base 1. The V end loses 4 bases and the J end loses 2 bases, and a stretch of 15 bases separates them.